This T cell receptor (beta chain) comes out of a study of regulatory T cells in long-lasting Graves disease. Assembly of TCR beta libraries relied on iRepertoire HTBI primers together with Arm-PCR of CDR3 regions. TCRdb recomputed calls from the multiplex PCR reads with MiXCR, one row per CDR3 protein. This table holds 450,000 to 700,000 distinct CDR3 sequences, about 14% found once. Germline CDR1 MNHEY, CDR2 SMNVEV (reference sequence). The CDR3 runs to 13 residues. V gave up 3 bases and J gave up 5 bases, with 10 bases separating them. General observations from the study: When disease was persistent, TRBV28, TRBJ1-2 and TRBJ2-5 were the favored segments.

Time point: newly diagnosed GD, antithyroid drugs for less than 3 months. Generation of the TCR library employed RNA extracted from PBMCs. One endocrinology department in Xi'an, China, was where patients came from. This clonotype was observed a few times. Its antigen is unknown. These data were also reused for a study on T cells in Graves' hyperthyroidism and ophthalmopathy. That report notes: TCR CDR3 regions were first amplified by RT-PCR with HTBI primers. Blood also carried most thyroid clonotypes expanded above 0.001.

The sequences come from peripheral blood mononuclear cells (PBMCs), collected at new diagnosis, from a patient treated with antithyroid drugs. The rearrangement links TRBV27 to TRBJ2-5; no clear D. This clonotype was sampled from a man between 25 and 39 years old with Graves disease. CDR3 protein: CASSLFVDETQYF. The CDR3 DNA is TGTGCCAGCAGTTTGTTTGTGGATGAGACCCAGTACTTC.